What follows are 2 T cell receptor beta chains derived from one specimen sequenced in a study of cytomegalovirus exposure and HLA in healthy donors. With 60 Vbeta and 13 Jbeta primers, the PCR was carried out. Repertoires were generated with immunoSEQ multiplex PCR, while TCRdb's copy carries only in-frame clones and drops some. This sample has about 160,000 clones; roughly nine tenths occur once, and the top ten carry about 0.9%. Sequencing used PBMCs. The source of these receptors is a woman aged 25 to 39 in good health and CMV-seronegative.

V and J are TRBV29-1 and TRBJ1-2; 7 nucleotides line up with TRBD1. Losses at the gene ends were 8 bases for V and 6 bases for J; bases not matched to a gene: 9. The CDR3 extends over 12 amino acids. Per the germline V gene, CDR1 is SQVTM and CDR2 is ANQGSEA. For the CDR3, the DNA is TGCAGCACTGCGTCAGGGGGACATGGCTACACCTTC. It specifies CSTASGGHGYTF.

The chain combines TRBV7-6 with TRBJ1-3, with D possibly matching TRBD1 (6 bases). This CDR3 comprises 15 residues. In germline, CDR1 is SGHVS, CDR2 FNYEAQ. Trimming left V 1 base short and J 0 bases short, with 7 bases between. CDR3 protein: CASSLGTDSGNTIYF. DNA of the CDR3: TGTGCCAGCAGCTTAGGGACAGACTCTGGAAACACCATATATTTT. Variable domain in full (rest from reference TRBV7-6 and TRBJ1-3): GAGVSQSPRYKVTKRGQDVALRCDPISGHVSLYWYRQALGQGPEFLTYFNYEAQQDKSGLPNDRFSAERPEGSISTLTIQRTEQRDSAMYRCASSLGTDSGNTIYFGEGSWLTVV.